The clone carrying this T cell receptor beta chain was seen many times. Germline CDR1 is GTSNPN and CDR2 is SVGIG (reference sequence). V lost 0 bases and J lost 3, with 9 bases in between. The CDR3 runs 13 residues. This record belongs to a study of beta chain features in type 1 diabetes. Across the study: The samples had approximately 110 million sorted cells examined in all.

Every bit of the isolated RNA underwent reverse transcription, so sequencing read expressed TCRB transcripts. Libraries were prepared by immunoSEQ multiplex PCR; TCRdb keeps only in-frame clonotypes and omits some of them. The sample shows 120,000 to 150,000 clones, roughly a tenth of them seen only once. This rearrangement joins TRBV30 to TRBJ2-7; D not resolved. This TCR was sampled from a man between 18 and 29 years old in good health. What was sequenced was naive CD4+ T cells from blood. CDR3 amino acids: CAWSVYNIYEQYF. CDR3 sequence (DNA): TGTGCCTGGAGTGTATACAATATCTACGAGCAGTACTTC.